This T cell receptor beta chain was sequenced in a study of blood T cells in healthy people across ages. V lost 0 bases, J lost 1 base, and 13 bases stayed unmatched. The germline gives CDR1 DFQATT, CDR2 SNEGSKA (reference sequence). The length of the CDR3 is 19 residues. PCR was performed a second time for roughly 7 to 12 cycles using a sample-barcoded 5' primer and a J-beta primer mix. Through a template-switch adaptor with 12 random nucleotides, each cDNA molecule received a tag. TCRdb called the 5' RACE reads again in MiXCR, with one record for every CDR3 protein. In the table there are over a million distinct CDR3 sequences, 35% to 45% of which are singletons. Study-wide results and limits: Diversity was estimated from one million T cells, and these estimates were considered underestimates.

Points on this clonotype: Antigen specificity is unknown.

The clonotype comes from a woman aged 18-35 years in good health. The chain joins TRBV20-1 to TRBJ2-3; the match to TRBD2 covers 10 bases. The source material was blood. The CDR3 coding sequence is TGCAGTGCTAGAGATGGGGTACTAGCGGGAAGGATAGGCACAGATACGCAGTATTTT. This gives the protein CSARDGVLAGRIGTDTQYF.